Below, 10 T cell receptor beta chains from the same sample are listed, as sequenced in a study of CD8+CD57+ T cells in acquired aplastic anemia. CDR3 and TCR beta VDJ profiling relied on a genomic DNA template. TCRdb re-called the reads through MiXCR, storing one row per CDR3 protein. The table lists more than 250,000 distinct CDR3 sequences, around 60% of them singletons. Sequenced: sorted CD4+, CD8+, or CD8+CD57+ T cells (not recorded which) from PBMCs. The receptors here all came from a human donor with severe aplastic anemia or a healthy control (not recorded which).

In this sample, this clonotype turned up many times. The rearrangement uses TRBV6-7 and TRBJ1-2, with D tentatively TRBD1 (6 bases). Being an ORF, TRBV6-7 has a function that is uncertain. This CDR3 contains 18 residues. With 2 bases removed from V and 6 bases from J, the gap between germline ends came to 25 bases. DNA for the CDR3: TGTGCCAGCAGTTACCCAATATCCCAGGGGAACCTCATTAATGGCTACACCTTC. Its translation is CASSYPISQGNLINGYTF.

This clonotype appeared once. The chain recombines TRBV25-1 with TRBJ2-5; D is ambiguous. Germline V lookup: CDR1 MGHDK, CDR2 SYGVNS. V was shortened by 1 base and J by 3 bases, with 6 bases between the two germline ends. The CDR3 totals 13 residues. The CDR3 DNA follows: TGTGCCAGCAGTGAATTTGACAAAGAGACCCAGTACTTC. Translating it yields CASSEFDKETQYF.

DNA of the CDR3: TGTGCCAGCAGCTTAAGGGAGGCCACCGGGGAGCTGTTTTTT. Translated: CASSLREATGELFF. The chain has TRBV7-9 and TRBJ2-2; D perhaps matches TRBD2 (6 bases). The CDR3 is 14 amino acids. Germline CDR1 is SEHNR and CDR2 is FQNEAQ (reference sequence). V was pared by 2 bases and J by 4 bases, with 8 bases between.

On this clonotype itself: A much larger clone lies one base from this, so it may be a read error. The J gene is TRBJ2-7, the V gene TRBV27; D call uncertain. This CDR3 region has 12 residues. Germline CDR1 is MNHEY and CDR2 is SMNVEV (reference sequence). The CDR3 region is CAGRTDYYEQYF. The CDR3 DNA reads TGTGCCGGCAGGACGGATTACTACGAGCAGTACTTC.

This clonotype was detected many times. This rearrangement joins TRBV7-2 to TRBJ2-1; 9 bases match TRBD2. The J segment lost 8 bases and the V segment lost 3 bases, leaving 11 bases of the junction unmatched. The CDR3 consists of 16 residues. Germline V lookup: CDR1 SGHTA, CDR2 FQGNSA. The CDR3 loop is CASSLGVERGAHEQFF. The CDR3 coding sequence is TGTGCCAGCAGCTTGGGGGTCGAGCGGGGGGCGCATGAGCAGTTCTTC.

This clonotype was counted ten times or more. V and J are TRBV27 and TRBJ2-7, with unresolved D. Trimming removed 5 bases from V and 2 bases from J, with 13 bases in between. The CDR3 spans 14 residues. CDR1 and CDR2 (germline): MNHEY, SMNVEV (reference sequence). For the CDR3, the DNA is TGTGCCAGCAGTCTTGGTCAGTCGACCTACGAGCAGTACTTC. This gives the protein CASSLGQSTYEQYF.

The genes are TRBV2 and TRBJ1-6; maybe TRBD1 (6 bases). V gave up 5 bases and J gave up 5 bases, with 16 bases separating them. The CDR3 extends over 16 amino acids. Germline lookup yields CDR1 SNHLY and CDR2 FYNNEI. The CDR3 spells CASSKDRYLNNSPLHF. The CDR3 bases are TGTGCCAGCAGTAAAGACAGGTATCTGAATAATTCACCCCTCCACTTT.

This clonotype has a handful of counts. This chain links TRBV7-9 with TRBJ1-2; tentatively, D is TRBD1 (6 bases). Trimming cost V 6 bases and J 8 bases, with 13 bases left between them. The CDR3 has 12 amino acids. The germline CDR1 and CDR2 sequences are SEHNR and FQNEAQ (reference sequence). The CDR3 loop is CASRKGVDGYTF. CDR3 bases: TGTGCCAGCAGGAAGGGGGTAGACGGCTACACCTTC.

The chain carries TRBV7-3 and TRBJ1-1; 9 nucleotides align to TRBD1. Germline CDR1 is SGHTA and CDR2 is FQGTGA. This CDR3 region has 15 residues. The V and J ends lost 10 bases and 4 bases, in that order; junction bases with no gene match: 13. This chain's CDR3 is CATLGGETGGTEAFF. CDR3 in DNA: TGTGCCACCCTGGGGGGCGAGACAGGGGGCACTGAAGCTTTCTTT.

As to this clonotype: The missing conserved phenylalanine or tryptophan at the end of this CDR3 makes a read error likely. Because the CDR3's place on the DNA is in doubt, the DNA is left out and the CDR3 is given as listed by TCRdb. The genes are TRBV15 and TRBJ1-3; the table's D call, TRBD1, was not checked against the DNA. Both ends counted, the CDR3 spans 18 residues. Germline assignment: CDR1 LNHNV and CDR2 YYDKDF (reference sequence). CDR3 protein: CATSRDIAGRGAGNTRYS.